One sample yielded the 14 T cell receptor beta chains listed below, sequenced in a study of CD8 T cells in Susac syndrome. 0.5 to 1 ug RNA was reverse transcribed with random hexamers. A single record per CDR3 protein comes from TCRdb applying MiXCR to the immunoSEQ multiplex PCR reads. The sample consists of approximately 220,000 distinct CDR3 sequences, about 94% of them appearing once. Sequencing was done on a sample of CD8+ T cells from PBMCs. These receptor sequences come from a human donor with multiple sclerosis.

The chain is built from TRBV24-1 and TRBJ2-1; either TRBD1 or TRBD2 may supply D (6 bases each). V gave up 1 base and J gave up 9 bases, with 9 bases separating them. Germline lookup yields CDR1 KGHDR and CDR2 SFDVKD. This CDR3 region has 13 residues. This CDR3 is CATSDFRGLEQFF. Written as DNA, the CDR3 is TGTGCCACCAGTGATTTCAGGGGACTTGAGCAGTTCTTC.

This chain uses TRBV7-9 with TRBJ1-5; TRBD1 agrees at 8 bases. The CDR3 has 12 amino acids. Germline CDR1 SEHNR, CDR2 FQNEAQ (reference sequence). V shed 9 bases, J shed 4 bases, and the junction held 2 bases outside the gene matches. CDR3 DNA: TGTGCCAGTGGGACAGGAAATCAGCCCCAGCATTTT. Amino acids: CASGTGNQPQHF. The variable domain in full, with the rest retrieved from reference TRBV7-9 and TRBJ1-5, is DTGVSQNPRHKITKRGQNVTFRCDPISEHNRLYWYRQTLGQGPEFLTYFQNEAQLEKSRLLSDRFSAERPKGSFSTLEIQRTEQGDSAMYLCASGTGNQPQHFGDGTRLSIL.

The chain recombines TRBV19 with TRBJ1-2; D is possibly TRBD1 (6 bases). The CDR3 totals 15 residues. CDR1 and CDR2 (germline): LNHDA, SQIVND (reference sequence). Trimming took 7 bases from V and 6 from J, leaving 21 bases between them. As DNA, the CDR3 is TGTGCCAGTACCCCCATAGGAGGGGGGGGAGATGGCTACACCTTC. Translated: CASTPIGGGGDGYTF.

This sequence joins TRBV19 and TRBJ1-5, with D perhaps matching TRBD1 (5 bases). V was cut by 2 bases and J by 5 bases, with 7 bases left in between. There are 13 residues in the CDR3. Per germline, CDR1 LNHDA and CDR2 SQIVND (reference sequence). Here the CDR3 DNA reads TGTGCCAGTAGTATATTGGGGGATCAGCCCCAGCATTTT. This sequence encodes CASSILGDQPQHF.

This chain links TRBV4-1 with TRBJ1-5; no firm D call. The CDR3 spans 13 residues. The germline V and J ends were trimmed by 0 bases and 7 bases, with 7 bases remaining between them. Per the germline V gene, CDR1 is MGHRA and CDR2 is YSYEKL. This chain's CDR3 is CASSQDWGQPQHF. DNA of the CDR3: TGCGCCAGCAGCCAAGATTGGGGACAGCCCCAGCATTTT.

V gene TRBV13 combines with J gene TRBJ2-1, with a tentative D call TRBD1 (7 bases). There are 16 residues in the CDR3. In germline, CDR1 is PRHDT, CDR2 FYEKMQ (reference sequence). V was shortened by 4 bases and J by 5 bases, with 18 bases between the two germline ends. The CDR3 reads CASSWDWGDSHNEQFF. In nucleotides, the CDR3 is TGTGCCAGCAGCTGGGACTGGGGGGACAGTCACAATGAGCAGTTCTTC. The full variable domain, completed using reference TRBV13 and TRBJ2-1, is AAGVIQSPRHLIKEKRETATLKCYPIPRHDTVYWYQQGPGQDPQFLISFYEKMQSDKGSIPDRFSAQQFSDYHSELNMSSLELGDSALYFCASSWDWGDSHNEQFFGPGTRLTVL.

J is TRBJ2-3 and V is TRBV3-1; 8 nucleotides line up with TRBD2. The V and J ends lost 4 bases and 6 bases, in that order; junction bases with no gene match: 3. The CDR3 sequence is 13 residues long. Looked up from germline, CDR1 is LGHDT and CDR2 is YNNKEL (reference sequence). The chain's CDR3 is CASSLRLADTQYF. In nucleotides, the CDR3 is TGTGCCAGCAGCCTAAGACTAGCGGATACGCAGTATTTT.

J is TRBJ2-6 and V is TRBV4-3; 8 bases fit TRBD1. There are 20 residues in the CDR3. V dropped 1 base and J dropped 3; count of bases not matched to a gene: 14. Germline CDR1 is LGHNA and CDR2 is YSLEER. CDR3 sequence (DNA): TGCGCCAGCAGCCAAGTCTTGTATCAGGGGGCATCTTTTGGGGCCAACGTCCTGACTTTC. Translating gives CASSQVLYQGASFGANVLTF.

This chain connects TRBV18 to TRBJ1-4; 7 bases agree with TRBD1. Trimming took 2 bases from V and 3 from J; bases not matched to a gene: 6. The CDR3 totals 16 residues. Germline CDR1 is KGHSH and CDR2 is LQKENI. The CDR3 protein is CASSPEIGTANEKLFF. CDR3 DNA: TGTGCCAGCTCACCAGAAATCGGGACAGCTAATGAAAAACTGTTTTTT. The whole variable domain, filled in from reference TRBV18 and TRBJ1-4, reads NAGVMQNPRHLVRRRGQEARLRCSPMKGHSHVYWYRQLPEEGLKFMVYLQKENIIDESGMPKERFSAEFPKEGPSILRIQQVVRGDSAAYFCASSPEIGTANEKLFFGSGTQLSVL.

The J gene is TRBJ2-5, the V gene TRBV25-1, with TRBD2 matching 12 bases. The germline CDR1 and CDR2 sequences are MGHDK and SYGVNS. This CDR3 contains 16 residues. Trimming cost V 3 bases and J 4 bases; bases outside gene matches: 6. The CDR3 DNA sequence: TGTGCCAGCAGTGATCCGACTAGCGGGAGAAGAGAGACCCAGTACTTC. It is translated as CASSDPTSGRRETQYF.

The chain carries TRBV13 and TRBJ2-4; 9 nucleotides match TRBD1. Germline CDR1 reads PRHDT; CDR2 reads FYEKMQ (reference sequence). J gave up 9 bases and V 0 bases, and 9 bases lay outside the gene matches. This CDR3 region has 16 residues. The CDR3 nucleotides are TGTGCCAGCAGCTTAGGCCCGGACAGGGGACCGGGCATTCAGTACTTC. Protein product: CASSLGPDRGPGIQYF.

V and J are TRBV11-1 and TRBJ2-1, with a possible D match to TRBD2 (6 bases). CDR3 size: 21 residues. Germline V gene data show CDR1 as SGHAT and CDR2 as FQDESV (reference sequence). V lost 5 bases and J 7 bases, leaving 36 bases between the germline ends. The CDR3 is CASSRTLGGLPQNRVGNEQFF. The CDR3 bases are TGTGCCAGCAGCCGCACGCTGGGAGGTCTCCCCCAAAATCGCGTAGGAAATGAGCAGTTCTTC.

This clonotype has a single count. The chain joins TRBV7-9 to TRBJ1-2, with D perhaps TRBD1 (6 bases). CDR1 is SEHNR, CDR2 FQNEAQ, per germline (reference sequence). The V end was cut by 0 bases, the J end by 4 bases, with 15 bases between. The CDR3 loop spans 16 amino acids. The CDR3 sequence: CASSLARQQGGYGYTF. In DNA form, the CDR3 reads TGTGCCAGCAGCTTAGCTAGGCAACAGGGCGGCTATGGCTACACCTTC.

The V gene is TRBV12-5, the J gene TRBJ2-5, with D possibly matching TRBD1 (5 bases). The length of the CDR3 is 15 residues. Between the trimmed V and J ends, which lost 7 bases and 5 bases, there was a span of 20 bases. Germline values: CDR1 LGHNT, CDR2 FRNRAP. The CDR3: CASAPVGAGWETQYF. As DNA, the CDR3 is TGTGCTAGTGCCCCCGTAGGGGCAGGGTGGGAGACCCAGTACTTC.